In its sample, the clone carrying this TCR beta chain is medium-sized. Its antigen remains unidentified. The source of the sample is a study of long-term antiretroviral therapy in people with HIV. Across the whole study: It was about a decade after the earliest samples that the 2015 immediate-ART recommendation appeared. Study outcomes and limitations: HIV repertoires had narrower CDR3 length ranges than controls. Information pertaining to ART adherence, viral resistance or therapeutic modifications was not obtained.

CDR3 length: 15 residues. Trimming stripped 4 bases from V and 3 bases from J, with 16 bases between. From germline, CDR1 is MNHNS and CDR2 SASEGT. Samples held roughly 0.95-11 million cryopreserved PBMC before DNA extraction. Investigators performed immunoSEQ version v3.0 at survey level. The repertoire was sequenced with immunoSEQ multiplex PCR; TCRdb's copy has only in-frame clones and lacks some. The sample holds about 19,000 clones, roughly 86% seen once. The chain combines TRBV6-1 with TRBJ2-7, with D perhaps matching TRBD1 (6 bases). The sequencing used unsorted PBMCs, collected 0.5 years after starting antiretroviral therapy. The source of this sequence is a man in his forties with HIV. Written as DNA, the CDR3 is TGTGCCAGCAGTGCTCCAGGGGCCGCGCTCTACGAGCAGTACTTC. It specifies CASSAPGAALYEQYF.